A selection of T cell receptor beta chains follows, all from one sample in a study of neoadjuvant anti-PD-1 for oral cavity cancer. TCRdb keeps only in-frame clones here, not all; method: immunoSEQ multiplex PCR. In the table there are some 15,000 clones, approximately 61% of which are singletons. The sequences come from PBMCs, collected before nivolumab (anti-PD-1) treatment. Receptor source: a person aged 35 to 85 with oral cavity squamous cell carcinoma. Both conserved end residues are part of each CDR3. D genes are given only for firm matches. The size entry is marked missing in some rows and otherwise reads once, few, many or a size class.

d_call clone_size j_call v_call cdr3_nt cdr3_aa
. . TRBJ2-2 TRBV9 TGTGCCAGCAGCGTCTCGGGGACCGGGGAGCTGTTTTTT CASSVSGTGELFF
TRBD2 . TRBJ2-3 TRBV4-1 TGCGCCAGCAGCCCCCGAGGGAGGGGTAGGGCAGATACGCAGTATTTT CASSPRGRGRADTQYF
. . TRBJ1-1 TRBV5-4 TGTGCCAGCAGCTTGGGGGGGCCGGTGAACACTGAAGCTTTCTTT CASSLGGPVNTEAFF
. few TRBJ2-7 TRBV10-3 TGTGCCATCAGCCTTAGCGGAAGCTCCTACGAGCAGTACTTC CAISLSGSSYEQYF
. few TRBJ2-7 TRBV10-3 TGTGCCATCAGCGGGACTGGAGGCCCCTACGAGCAGTACTTC CAISGTGGPYEQYF
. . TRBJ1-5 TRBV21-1 TGTGCCAGCAGCAAAGAGGGTACAGGTGAGCCCCAGCATTTT CASSKEGTGEPQHF
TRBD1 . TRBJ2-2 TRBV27 TGTGCCAGCAGTTTATACGGGCGGACAGGCACCGGGGAGCTGTTTTTT CASSLYGRTGTGELFF
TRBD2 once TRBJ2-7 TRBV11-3 TGTGCCAGCAGCCCCGGACTAGCGGGAGGGCCGGGAGAAGAGCAGTACTTC CASSPGLAGGPGEEQYF
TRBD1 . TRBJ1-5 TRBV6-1 TGTGCCAGCGGAGGACAGGGAGACAATCAGCCCCAGCATTTT CASGGQGDNQPQHF
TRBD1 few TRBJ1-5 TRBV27 TGTGCCAGCGGGACAGGGACTCAGCCCCAGCATTTT CASGTGTQPQHF
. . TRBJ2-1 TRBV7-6 TGTGCCAGCAGCCTCGCCAGGGCCCCGAGCTCCTACAATGAGCAGTTCTTC CASSLARAPSSYNEQFF
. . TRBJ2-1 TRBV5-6 TGTGCCAGCAGCTTGGGGGTCCGGGGGAGAGAGTTCTTC CASSLGVRGREFF
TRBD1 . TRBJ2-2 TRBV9 TGTGCCAGCAGCGTAGGGACAGGGGGAGACACCGGGGAGCTGTTTTTT CASSVGTGGDTGELFF
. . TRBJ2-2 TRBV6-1 TGTGCCAGCAGATCAGATACAGCGAACACCGGGGAGCTGTTTTTT CASRSDTANTGELFF
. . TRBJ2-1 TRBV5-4 TGTGCCAGCAGCATGGATTGGGCTCCCAGGCAGTTCTTC CASSMDWAPRQFF
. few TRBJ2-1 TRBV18 TGTGCCAGCTCACCTGACACAGGGTTCAAACGTGAGCAGTTCTTC CASSPDTGFKREQFF
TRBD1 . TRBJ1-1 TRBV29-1 TGCAGCGTACTACGGACAGGGGGGTACACTGAAGCTTTCTTT CSVLRTGGYTEAFF
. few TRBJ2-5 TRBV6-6 TGTGCCAGCAGCGGGACATTTGAGACCCAGTACTTC CASSGTFETQYF
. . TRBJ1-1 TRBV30 TGTGCCTGGAGTGTTGCGGGGTATACTGAAGCTTTCTTT CAWSVAGYTEAFF
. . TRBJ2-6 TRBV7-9 TGTGCCAGCAGCTTTGATACACAGTCCTCTGGGGCCAACGTCCTGACTTTC CASSFDTQSSGANVLTF
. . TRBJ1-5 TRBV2 TGTGCCAGCAGTGGGGATCGGACCGTTAGCAATCAGCCCCAGCATTTT CASSGDRTVSNQPQHF
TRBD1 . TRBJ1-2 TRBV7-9 TGTGCCAGCAGCCGAGACGGACAGGTTTATGGCTACACCTTC CASSRDGQVYGYTF
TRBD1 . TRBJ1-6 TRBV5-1 TGCGCCAGCACTCTCGGACAGGGTAGCCCTTCACCCCTCCACTTT CASTLGQGSPSPLHF
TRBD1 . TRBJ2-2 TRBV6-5 TGTGCCAGCACCCCCGGACAGGGGGGGCCCGGGGAGCTGTTTTTT CASTPGQGGPGELFF
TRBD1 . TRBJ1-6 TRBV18 TGTGCCAGCTCACGGGCCGGCTTGGCAGGGGGTGATTCACCCCTCCACTTT CASSRAGLAGGDSPLHF
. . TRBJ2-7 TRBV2 TGTGCCAGCAACCACAGGAAACCCAGCTACGAGCAGTACTTC CASNHRKPSYEQYF
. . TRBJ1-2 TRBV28 TGTGCCAGCAGTTTAAAGGGTAGGGGGTGGGCCGGCATTGGCTACACCTTC CASSLKGRGWAGIGYTF
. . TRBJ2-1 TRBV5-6 TGTGCCAGCAGCTTGGGAGACAGTTACAATGAGCAGTTCTTC CASSLGDSYNEQFF
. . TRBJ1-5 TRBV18 TGTGCCAGCTCACCTGGCAATCAGCCCCAGCATTTT CASSPGNQPQHF
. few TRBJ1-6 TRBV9 TGTGCCAGCAGCGTAGAGCAGGGGAATTCACCCCTCCACTTT CASSVEQGNSPLHF
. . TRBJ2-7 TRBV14 TGTGCCAGCAGCCAAGTGGCAGGTAGGGGCGAGCAGTACTTC CASSQVAGRGEQYF
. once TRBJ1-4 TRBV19 TGTGCCAGTAGCTTGGAGTTCGGGCGGCTTAATGAAAAACTGTTTTTT CASSLEFGRLNEKLFF
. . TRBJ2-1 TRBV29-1 TGCAGCGTCAAGCGGCAAGGGGGAAAGAAGAATGAGCAGTTCTTC CSVKRQGGKKNEQFF